This T cell receptor beta chain was sequenced in a study of T cells in Graves' hyperthyroidism and ophthalmopathy. On the study more broadly: Pretreatment peripheral blood was obtained at initial diagnosis.

This CDR3 has 15 amino acids. Unmatched junction bases numbered 5, after V lost 2 bases and J lost 1 base. The germline CDR1 and CDR2 sequences are MNHEY and SMNVEV (reference sequence). Amplification of TCR beta CDR3 regions used RNA as the template. With the HTBI primer set, the TCR CDR3 went through a first round of RT-PCR. TCRdb used MiXCR to reprocess the multiplex PCR reads, holding one entry per CDR3 protein. This repertoire shows 400,000 to 450,000 distinct CDR3 sequences, 14% to 15% found once; its top ten account for 13%. Disease duration was under 3 months in the ophthalmopathy patients, who also had a Clinical Activity Score of at least 3 and a NOSPECS grade of at least 4. Study-level points and caveats: Most thyroid clonotypes that were expanded above 0.001 also turned up in blood.

This clonotype was seen ten or more times. As yet, its antigen is unknown. The sequence was obtained from a man aged 18 to 30 with Graves' ophthalmopathy. This sequence joins TRBV27 and TRBJ2-7; 7 bases are shared with TRBD2. Sequencing was done on a sample of blood. CDR3 protein: CASSLRSGYSYEQYF. CDR3 nucleotides: TGTGCCAGCAGTTTACGTAGCGGGTATTCCTACGAGCAGTACTTC.